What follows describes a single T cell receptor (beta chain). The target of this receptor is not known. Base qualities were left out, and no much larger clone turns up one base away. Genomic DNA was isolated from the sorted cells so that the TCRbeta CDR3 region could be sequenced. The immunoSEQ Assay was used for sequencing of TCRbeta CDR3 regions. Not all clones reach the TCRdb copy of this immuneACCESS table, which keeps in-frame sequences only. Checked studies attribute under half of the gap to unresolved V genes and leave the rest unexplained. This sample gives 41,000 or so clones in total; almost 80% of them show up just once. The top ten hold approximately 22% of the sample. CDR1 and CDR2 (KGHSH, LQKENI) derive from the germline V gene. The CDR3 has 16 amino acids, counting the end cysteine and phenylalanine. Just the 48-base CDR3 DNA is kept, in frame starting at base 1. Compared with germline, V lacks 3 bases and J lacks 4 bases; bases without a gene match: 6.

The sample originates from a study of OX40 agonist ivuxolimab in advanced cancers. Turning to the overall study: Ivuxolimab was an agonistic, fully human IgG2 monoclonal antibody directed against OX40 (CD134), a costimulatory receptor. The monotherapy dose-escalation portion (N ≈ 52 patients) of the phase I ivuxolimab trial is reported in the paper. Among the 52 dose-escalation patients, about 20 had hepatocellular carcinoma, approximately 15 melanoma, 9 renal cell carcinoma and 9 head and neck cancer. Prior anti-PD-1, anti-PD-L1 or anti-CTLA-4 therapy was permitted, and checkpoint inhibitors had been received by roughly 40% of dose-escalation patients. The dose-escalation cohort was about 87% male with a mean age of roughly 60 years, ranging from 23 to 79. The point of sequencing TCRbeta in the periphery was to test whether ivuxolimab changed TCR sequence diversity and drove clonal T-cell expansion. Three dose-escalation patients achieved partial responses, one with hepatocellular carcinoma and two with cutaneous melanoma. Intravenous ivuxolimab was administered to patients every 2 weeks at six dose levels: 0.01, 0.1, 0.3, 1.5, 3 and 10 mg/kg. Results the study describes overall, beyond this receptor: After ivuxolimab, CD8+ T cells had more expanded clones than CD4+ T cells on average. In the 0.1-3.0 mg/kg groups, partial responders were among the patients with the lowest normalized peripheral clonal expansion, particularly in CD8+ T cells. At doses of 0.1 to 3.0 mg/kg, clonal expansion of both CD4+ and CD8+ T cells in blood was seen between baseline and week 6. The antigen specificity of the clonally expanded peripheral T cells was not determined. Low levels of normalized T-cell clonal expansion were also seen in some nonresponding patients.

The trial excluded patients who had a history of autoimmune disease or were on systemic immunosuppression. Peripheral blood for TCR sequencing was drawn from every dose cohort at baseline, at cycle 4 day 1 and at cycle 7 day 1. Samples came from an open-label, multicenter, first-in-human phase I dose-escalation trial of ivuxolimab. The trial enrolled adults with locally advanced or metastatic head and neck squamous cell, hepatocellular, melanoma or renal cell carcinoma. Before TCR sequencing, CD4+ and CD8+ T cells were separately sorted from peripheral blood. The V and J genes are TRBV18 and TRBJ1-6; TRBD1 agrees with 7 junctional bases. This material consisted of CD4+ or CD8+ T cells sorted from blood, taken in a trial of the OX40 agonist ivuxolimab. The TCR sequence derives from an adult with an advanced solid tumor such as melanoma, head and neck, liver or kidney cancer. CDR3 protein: CASSPTGTEYNSPLHF. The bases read TGTGCCAGCTCACCGACCGGGACAGAATATAATTCACCCCTCCACTTT.